The T cell receptor beta chain described here comes from a study of chemoradiotherapy in HPV16-positive cancers. Over chemoradiotherapy, repertoires were sampled more than once. V lost 6 bases and J 6 bases, leaving 5 bases between the germline ends. Germline loops: CDR1 LNHDA, CDR2 SQIVND (reference sequence). This CDR3 spans 11 amino acids. Study-level findings and limits: Candidate HPV-specific clones and E7-related TCR motifs grew in tumor during treatment.

Concerning this clone itself: Its antigen is still unknown.

Clones were read by immunoSEQ multiplex PCR, and TCRdb kept only the in-frame ones, dropping some. The sample carries around 33,000 clones, about nine tenths recorded once. The sample was blood, taken from a patient who underwent chemoradiotherapy. The source of this sequence is a human donor with HPV-associated anogenital cancer. This chain uses TRBV19 with TRBJ2-2; D uncertain. This chain's CDR3 is CASRNAGELFF. CDR3 DNA: TGTGCCAGTAGGAATGCCGGGGAGCTGTTTTTT.